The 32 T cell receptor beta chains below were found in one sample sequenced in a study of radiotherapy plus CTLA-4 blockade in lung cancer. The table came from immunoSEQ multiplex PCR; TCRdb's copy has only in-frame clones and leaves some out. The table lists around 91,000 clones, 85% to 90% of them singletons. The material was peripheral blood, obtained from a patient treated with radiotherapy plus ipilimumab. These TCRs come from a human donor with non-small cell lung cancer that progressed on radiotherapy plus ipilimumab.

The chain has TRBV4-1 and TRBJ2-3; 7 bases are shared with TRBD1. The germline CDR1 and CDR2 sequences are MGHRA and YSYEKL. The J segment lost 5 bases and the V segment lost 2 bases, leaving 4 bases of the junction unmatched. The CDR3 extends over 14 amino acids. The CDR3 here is CASSQQGGGDTQYF. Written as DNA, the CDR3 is TGCGCCAGCAGCCAACAAGGGGGCGGAGATACGCAGTATTTT.

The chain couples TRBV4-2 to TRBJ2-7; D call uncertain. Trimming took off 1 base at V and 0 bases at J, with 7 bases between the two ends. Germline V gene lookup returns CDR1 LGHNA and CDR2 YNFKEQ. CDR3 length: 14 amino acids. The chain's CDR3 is CASSQGYGSYEQYF. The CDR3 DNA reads TGTGCCAGCAGCCAAGGGTACGGCTCCTACGAGCAGTACTTC.

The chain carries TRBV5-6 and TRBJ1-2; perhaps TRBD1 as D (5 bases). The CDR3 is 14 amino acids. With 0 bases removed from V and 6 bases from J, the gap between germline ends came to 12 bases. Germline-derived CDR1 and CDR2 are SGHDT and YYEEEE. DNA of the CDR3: TGTGCCAGCAGCTTGGGACAGCCTTTGCATGGCTACACCTTC. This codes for CASSLGQPLHGYTF.

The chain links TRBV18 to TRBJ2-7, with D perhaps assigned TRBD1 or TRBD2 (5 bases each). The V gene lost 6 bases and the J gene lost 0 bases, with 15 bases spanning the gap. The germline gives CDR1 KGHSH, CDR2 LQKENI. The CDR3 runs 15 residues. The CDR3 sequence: CASSLGDARSYEQYF. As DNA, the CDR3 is TGTGCCAGCTCCCTAGGGGACGCACGCTCCTACGAGCAGTACTTC.

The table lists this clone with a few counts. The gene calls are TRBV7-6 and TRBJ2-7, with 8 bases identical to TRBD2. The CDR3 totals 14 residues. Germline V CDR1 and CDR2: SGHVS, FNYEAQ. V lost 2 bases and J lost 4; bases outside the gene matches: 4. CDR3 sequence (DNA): TGTGCCAGCAGCTTACAGAGCGGGAGTTACGAGCAGTACTTC. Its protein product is CASSLQSGSYEQYF.

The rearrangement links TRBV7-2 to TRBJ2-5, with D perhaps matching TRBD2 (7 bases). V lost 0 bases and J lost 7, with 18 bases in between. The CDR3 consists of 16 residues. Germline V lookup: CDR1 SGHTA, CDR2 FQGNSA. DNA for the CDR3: TGTGCCAGCAGCTTAGCTGGGGAGGGAGGGGGGCGGACCCAGTACTTC. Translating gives CASSLAGEGGGRTQYF.

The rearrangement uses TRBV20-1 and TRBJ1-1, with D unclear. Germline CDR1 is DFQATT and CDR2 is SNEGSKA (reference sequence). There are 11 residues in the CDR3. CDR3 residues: CRREGRTEAFF. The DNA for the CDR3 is TGCAGGAGGGAGGGAAGGACTGAAGCTTTCTTT.

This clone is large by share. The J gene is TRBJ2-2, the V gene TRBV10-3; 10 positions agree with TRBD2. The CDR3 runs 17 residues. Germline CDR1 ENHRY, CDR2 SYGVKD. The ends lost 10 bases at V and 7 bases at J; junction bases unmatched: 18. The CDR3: CATRPGLAAKFDGELFF. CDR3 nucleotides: TGTGCCACCCGCCCTGGACTAGCGGCGAAGTTTGACGGGGAGCTGTTTTTT.

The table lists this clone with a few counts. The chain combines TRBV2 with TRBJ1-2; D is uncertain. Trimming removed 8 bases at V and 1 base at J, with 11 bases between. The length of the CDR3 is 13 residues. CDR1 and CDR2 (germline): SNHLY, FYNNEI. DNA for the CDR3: TGTGCCAGCGGCACCCGGGTTAACTATGGCTACACCTTC. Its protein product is CASGTRVNYGYTF. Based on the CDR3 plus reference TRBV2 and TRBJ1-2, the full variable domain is EPEVTQTPSHQVTQMGQEVILRCVPISNHLYFYWYRQILGQKVEFLVSFYNNEISEKSEIFDDQFSVERPDGSNFTLKIRSTKLEDSAMYFCASGTRVNYGYTFGSGTRLTVV.

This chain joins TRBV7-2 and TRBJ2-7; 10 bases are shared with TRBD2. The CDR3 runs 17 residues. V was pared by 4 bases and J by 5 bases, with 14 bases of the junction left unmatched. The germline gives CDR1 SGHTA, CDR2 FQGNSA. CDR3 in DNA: TGTGCCAGCAGCTCCTCTAGGGCAGCGGGAGGGTTCGACGAGCAGTACTTC. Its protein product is CASSSSRAAGGFDEQYF.

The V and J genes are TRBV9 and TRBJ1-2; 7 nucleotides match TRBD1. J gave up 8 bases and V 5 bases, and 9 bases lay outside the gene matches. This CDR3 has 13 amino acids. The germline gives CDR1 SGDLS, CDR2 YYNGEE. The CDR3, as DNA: TGTGCCAGCAGACGAAACAGGGGCGGGGGCTACACCTTC. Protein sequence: CASRRNRGGGYTF.

Here the CDR3 reads CASSSGLAYEQYF. The CDR3 bases are TGCGCCAGCAGCTCGGGACTAGCATACGAGCAGTACTTC. The chain employs TRBV5-1 and TRBJ2-7; 9 nucleotides agree with TRBD2. The V and J ends lost 3 bases and 4 bases, in that order; junction bases with no gene match: 2. The CDR3 is made up of 13 amino acids. The germline CDR1 and CDR2 sequences are SGHRS and YFSETQ.

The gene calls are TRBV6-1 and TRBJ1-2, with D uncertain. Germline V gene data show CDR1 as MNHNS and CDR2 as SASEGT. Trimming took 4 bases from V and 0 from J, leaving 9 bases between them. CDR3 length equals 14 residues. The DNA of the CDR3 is TGTGCCAGCAGTGTTACAGTGACTAACTATGGCTACACCTTC. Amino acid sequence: CASSVTVTNYGYTF.

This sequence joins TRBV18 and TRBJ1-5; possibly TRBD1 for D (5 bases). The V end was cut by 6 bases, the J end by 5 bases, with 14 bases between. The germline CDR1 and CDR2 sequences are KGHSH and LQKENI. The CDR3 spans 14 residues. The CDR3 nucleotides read TGTGCCAGCTCCCCGAGCGGGGGTCATCAGCCCCAGCATTTT. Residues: CASSPSGGHQPQHF.

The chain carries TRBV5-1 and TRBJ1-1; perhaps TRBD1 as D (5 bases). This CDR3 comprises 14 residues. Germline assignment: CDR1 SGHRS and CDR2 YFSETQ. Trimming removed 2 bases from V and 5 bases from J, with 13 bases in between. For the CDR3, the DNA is TGCGCCAGCAGCTTCGGGGGGAGTGGGACTGAAGCTTTCTTT. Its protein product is CASSFGGSGTEAFF.

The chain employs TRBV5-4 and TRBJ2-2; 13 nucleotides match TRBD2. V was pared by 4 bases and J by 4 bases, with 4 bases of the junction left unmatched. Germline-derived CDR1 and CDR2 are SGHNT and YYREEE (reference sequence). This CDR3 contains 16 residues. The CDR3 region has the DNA TGTGCCAGCAGCCGGACTAGCGGGAGAGGCACCGGGGAGCTGTTTTTT. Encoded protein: CASSRTSGRGTGELFF.

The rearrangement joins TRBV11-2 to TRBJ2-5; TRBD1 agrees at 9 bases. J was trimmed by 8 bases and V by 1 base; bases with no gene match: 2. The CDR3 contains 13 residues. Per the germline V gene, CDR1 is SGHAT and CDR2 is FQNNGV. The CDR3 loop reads CASSLGQGETQYF. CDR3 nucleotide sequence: TGTGCCAGCAGCTTAGGACAGGGGGAAACCCAGTACTTC. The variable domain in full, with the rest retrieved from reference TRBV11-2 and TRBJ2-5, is EAGVAQSPRYKIIEKRQSVAFWCNPISGHATLYWYQQILGQGPKLLIQFQNNGVVDDSQLPKDRFSAERLKGVDSTLKIQPAKLEDSAVYLCASSLGQGETQYFGPGTRLLVL.

DNA of the CDR3: TGCGCCAGCACCCTAGACAGTGCCGGCGCGAACACCGGGGAGCTGTTTTTT. It specifies CASTLDSAGANTGELFF. V is TRBV4-1 and J is TRBJ2-2; D is possibly TRBD1 (5 bases). CDR1 and CDR2 (germline): MGHRA, YSYEKL. V gave up 7 bases and J gave up 0 bases, with 18 bases separating them. The CDR3 runs 17 residues.

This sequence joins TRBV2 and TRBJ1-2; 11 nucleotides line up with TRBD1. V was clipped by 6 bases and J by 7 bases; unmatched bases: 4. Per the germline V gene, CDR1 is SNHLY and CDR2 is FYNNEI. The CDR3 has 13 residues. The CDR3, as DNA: TGTGCCAGCAGACCCGGGACAGGGGGTGGCTACACCTTC. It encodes CASRPGTGGGYTF.

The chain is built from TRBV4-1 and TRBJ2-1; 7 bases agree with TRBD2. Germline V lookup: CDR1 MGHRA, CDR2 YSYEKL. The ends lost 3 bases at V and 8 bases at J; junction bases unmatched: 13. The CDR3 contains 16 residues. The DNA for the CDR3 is TGCGCCAGCAGCCAGCGCGGGAGTATCTCAGCGGATGAGCAGTTCTTC. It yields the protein CASSQRGSISADEQFF.

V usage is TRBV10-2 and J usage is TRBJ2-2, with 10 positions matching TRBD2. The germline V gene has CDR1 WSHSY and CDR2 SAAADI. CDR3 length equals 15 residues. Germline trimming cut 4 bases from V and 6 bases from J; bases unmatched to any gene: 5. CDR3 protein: CASSGSSGSPGELFF. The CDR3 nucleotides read TGCGCCAGCAGTGGCTCTAGCGGGAGCCCCGGGGAGCTGTTTTTT.

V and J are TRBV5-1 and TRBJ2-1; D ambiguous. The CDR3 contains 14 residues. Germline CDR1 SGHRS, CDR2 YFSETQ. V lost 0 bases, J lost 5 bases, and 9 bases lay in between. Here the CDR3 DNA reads TGCGCCAGCAGCTTGGGTGACGCCAACAATGAGCAGTTCTTC. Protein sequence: CASSLGDANNEQFF. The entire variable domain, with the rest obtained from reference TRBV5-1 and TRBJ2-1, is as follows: KAGVTQTPRYLIKTRGQQVTLSCSPISGHRSVSWYQQTPGQGLQFLFEYFSETQRNKGNFPGRFSGRQFSNSRSEMNVSTLELGDSALYLCASSLGDANNEQFFGPGTRLTVL.

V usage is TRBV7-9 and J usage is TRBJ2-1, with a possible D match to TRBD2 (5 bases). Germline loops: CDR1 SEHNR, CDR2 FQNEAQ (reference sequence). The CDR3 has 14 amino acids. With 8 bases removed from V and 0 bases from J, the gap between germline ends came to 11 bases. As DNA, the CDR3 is TGTGCCAGCCCCCAAGGGAGCTCCTACAATGAGCAGTTCTTC. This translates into CASPQGSSYNEQFF.

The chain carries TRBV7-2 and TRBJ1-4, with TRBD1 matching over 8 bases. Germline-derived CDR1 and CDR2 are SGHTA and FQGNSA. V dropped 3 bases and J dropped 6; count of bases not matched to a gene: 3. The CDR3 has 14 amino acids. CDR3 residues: CASSLQGADEKLFF. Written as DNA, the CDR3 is TGTGCCAGCAGCTTGCAGGGGGCTGATGAAAAACTGTTTTTT.

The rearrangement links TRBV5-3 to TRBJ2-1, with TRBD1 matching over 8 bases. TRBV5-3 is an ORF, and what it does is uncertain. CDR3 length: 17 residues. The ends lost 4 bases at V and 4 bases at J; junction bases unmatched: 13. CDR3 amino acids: CARSPRTGWEDYNEQFF. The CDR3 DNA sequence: TGTGCCAGAAGCCCTAGGACAGGGTGGGAAGATTACAATGAGCAGTTCTTC.

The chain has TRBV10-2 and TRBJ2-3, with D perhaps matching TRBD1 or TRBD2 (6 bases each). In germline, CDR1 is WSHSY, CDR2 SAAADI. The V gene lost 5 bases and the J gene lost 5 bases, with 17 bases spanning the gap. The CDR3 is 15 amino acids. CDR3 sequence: CASSLGGPGGDTQYF. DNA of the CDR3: TGCGCCAGCAGTTTGGGGGGCCCCGGTGGAGATACGCAGTATTTT.

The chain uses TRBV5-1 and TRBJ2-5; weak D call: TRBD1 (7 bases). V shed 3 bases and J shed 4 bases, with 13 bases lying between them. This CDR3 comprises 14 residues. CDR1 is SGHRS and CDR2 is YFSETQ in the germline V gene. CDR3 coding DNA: TGCGCCAGCAGCTCTAGACAGGGAGGAGAGACCCAGTACTTC. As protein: CASSSRQGGETQYF.

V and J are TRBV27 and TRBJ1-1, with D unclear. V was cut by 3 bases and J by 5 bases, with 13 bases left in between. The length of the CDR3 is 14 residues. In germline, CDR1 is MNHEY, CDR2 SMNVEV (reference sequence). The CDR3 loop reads CASSLSHSGTEAFF. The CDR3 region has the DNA TGTGCCAGCAGTTTGTCCCACAGTGGGACTGAAGCTTTCTTT.

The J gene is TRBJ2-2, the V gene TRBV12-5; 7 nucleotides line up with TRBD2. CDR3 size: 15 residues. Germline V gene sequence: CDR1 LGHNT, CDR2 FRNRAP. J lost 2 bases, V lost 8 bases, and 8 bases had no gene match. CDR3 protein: CASLKTGLNTGELFF. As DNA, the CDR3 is TGTGCTAGTCTAAAGACGGGACTAAACACCGGGGAGCTGTTTTTT.

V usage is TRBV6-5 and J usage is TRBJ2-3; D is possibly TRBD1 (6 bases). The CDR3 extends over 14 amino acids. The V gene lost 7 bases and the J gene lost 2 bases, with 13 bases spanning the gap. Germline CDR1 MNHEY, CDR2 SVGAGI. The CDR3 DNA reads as TGTGCCAGCAAAATGGGACATTACACAGATACGCAGTATTTT. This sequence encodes CASKMGHYTDTQYF.

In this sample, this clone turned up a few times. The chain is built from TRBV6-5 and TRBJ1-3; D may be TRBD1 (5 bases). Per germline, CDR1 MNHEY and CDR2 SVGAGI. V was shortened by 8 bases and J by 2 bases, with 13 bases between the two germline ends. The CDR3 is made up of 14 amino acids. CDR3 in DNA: TGTGCCAGCTCATTTGGGGGGGCTGGAAACACCATATATTTT. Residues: CASSFGGAGNTIYF.

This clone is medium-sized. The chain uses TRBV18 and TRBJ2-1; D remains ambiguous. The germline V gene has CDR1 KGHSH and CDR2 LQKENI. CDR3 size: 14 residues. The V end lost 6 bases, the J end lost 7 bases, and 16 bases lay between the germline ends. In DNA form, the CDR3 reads TGTGCCAGCTCCCCCGGCACGGCCGTAAATGAGCAGTTCTTC. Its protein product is CASSPGTAVNEQFF.